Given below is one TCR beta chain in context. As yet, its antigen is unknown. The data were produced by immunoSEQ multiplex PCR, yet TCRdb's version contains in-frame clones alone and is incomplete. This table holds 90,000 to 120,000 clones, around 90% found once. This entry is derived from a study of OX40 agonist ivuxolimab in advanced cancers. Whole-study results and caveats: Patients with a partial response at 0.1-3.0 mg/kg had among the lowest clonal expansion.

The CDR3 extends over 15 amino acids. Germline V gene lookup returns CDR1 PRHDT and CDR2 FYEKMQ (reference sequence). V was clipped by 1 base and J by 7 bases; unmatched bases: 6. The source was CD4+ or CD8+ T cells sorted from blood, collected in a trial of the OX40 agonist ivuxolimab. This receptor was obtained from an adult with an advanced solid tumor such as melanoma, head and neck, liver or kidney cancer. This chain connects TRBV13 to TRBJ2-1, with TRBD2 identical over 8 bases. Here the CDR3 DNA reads TGTGCCAGCAGCTTAGTAAGGGGACTAGGTAATGAGCAGTTCTTC. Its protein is CASSLVRGLGNEQFF.